This T cell receptor (beta chain) stems from a study of Ad26.COV2.S vaccination and SARS-CoV-2 variants. Profiling relied on immunoSEQ multiplex PCR, and the TCRdb table lists in-frame clones only, not all of them. The sample has 100,000 or so clones; 80% are singletons. Concerning this clone: The target antigen is unknown.

The length of the CDR3 is 16 residues. Findings and limits, study-wide: Total T cell responses were possibly underestimated by TCR breadth and depth analyses. CD8+ and CD4+ T cells specific for spike reportedly responded with substantial breadth after vaccination. Placebo and vaccine recipients had non-spike TCR breadth that was similar. The placebo group had lower spike-specific TCR breadth than the vaccine recipients did.

The source is a human donor who had recovered from COVID-19. The input for sequencing was peripheral blood, taken after recovery from COVID-19. V usage is TRBV21-1 and J usage is TRBJ2-2; the D segment call TRBD1 is taken from the table without a DNA check. TRBV21-1 counts as a pseudogene. The CDR3 is CASSKITGGNTGELFF. CDR3 sequence (DNA): TGTGCCAGCAGCAAGATCACAGGGGGCAACACCGGGGAGCTGTTTTTT.